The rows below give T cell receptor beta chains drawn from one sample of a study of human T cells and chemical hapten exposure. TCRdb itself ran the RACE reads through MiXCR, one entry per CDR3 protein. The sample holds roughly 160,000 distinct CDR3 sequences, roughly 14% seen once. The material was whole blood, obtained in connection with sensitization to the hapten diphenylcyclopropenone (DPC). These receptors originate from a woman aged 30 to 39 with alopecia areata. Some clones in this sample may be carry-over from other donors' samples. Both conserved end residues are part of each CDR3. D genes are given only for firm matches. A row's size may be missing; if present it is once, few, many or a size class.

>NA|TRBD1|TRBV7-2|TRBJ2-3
TGTGCCAGCAGCTCACAGGGGGCTACGCAGTATTTT
CASSSQGATQYF
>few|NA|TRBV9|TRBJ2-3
TGTGCCAGCAGCGTAGGCGGATCTAGTGCTAGCACAGATACGCAGTATTTT
CASSVGGSSASTDTQYF
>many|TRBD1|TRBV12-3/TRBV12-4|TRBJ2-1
TGTGCCAGCAGTTTGGCACAGGGGCACAATGAGCAGTTCTTC
CASSLAQGHNEQFF
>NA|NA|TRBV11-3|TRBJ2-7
TGTGCCAGCAGCTCGCGTCCAGGGTCTGGCCAGTACTTC
CASSSRPGSGQYF
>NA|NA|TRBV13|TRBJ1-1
TGTGCCAGCAGCTTCGGGAGAGGGGCGGGCACTGAAGCTTTCTTT
CASSFGRGAGTEAFF
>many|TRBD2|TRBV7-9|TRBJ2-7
TGTGCCAGCAGCGGGACTAGCGGAACCTACGAGCAGTACTTC
CASSGTSGTYEQYF
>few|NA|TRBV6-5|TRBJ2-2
TGTGCCAGCAGTTACGGGGCCGGGAACACCGGGGAGCTGTTTTTT
CASSYGAGNTGELFF
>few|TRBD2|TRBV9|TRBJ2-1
TGTGCCAGCAGCGCGGGACTAGCGGGAGCGTTCTCCTACAATGAGCAGTTCTTC
CASSAGLAGAFSYNEQFF
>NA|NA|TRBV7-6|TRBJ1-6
TGTGCCAGCAGCTTAGAGCAGTCGGGTAATAATTCACCCCTCCACTTT
CASSLEQSGNNSPLHF
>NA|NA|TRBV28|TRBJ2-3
TGTGCCAGCATCCAAGCAGGGAGGAATTATTTT
CASIQAGRNYF
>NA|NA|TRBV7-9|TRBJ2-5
TGTGCCAGCAGCTTTGTCGGGGGCTTGATGGAGACCCAGTACTTC
CASSFVGGLMETQYF
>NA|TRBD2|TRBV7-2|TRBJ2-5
TGTGCCAGCAGCTTATTAGTGCTAGCGGGAGGGCGAGGAGAGACCCAGTACTTC
CASSLLVLAGGRGETQYF
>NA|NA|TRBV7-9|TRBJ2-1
TGTGCCAGCAGCCAAGGAAGTTGGCGGGCAAGGAGCTCCTACAATGAGCAGTTCTTC
CASSQGSWRARSSYNEQFF
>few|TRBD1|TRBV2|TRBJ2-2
TGTGCCAGCAGCGCGGACAGGGGAGGGACCGGGGAGCTGTTTTTT
CASSADRGGTGELFF
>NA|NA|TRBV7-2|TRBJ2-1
TGTGCCAGCAGTCCCGTTGGCGATGAGCAGTTCTTC
CASSPVGDEQFF
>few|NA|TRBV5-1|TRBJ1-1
TGCGCCACCCGGACAGCCCCGAACACTGAAGCTTTCTTT
CATRTAPNTEAFF
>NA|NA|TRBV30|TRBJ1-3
TGTGCCTGCGCAAGCTCTGGAAACACCATATATTTT
CACASSGNTIYF
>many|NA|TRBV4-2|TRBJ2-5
TGTGCCAGCAGCCAAGGGGTAGCGGCCCTTCAAGAGACCCAGTACTTC
CASSQGVAALQETQYF
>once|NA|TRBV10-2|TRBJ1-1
TGCGCCAGCAACGAAGGACAAACGGCTGAAGCTTTCTTT
CASNEGQTAEAFF
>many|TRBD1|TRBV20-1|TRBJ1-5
TGCAGTGCTGGACAGGGGTTCGATCAGCCCCAGCATTTT
CSAGQGFDQPQHF
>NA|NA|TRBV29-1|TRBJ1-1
TGCAGCGTCGGTAGAAGGGGTATGAACACTGAAGCTTTCTTT
CSVGRRGMNTEAFF
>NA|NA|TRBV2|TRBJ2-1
TGTGCCAGCAGGATTGGGCAGGGGTTTGATGAGCAGTTCTTC
CASRIGQGFDEQFF
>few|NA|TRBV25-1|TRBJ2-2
TGTGCCAGCAGTGTAAGGACGCACGCGAACACCGGGGAGCTGTTTTTT
CASSVRTHANTGELFF
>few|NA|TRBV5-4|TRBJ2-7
TGTGCCAGCAGCTTGCCAGGGTCTACCTACGAGCAGTACTTC
CASSLPGSTYEQYF
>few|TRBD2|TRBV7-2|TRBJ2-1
TGTGCCAGCAGCTTAAACGCGGGAGGGCGGTACAATGAGCAGTTCTTC
CASSLNAGGRYNEQFF
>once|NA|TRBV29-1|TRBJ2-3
TGCGGCGTCTTCGCCCAACCCTCTAGCACAGATACGCAGTATTTT
CGVFAQPSSTDTQYF
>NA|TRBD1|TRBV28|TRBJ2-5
TGTGCCAGCAGTCAACCCCAGGGGGCAAGAACCCAGTACTTC
CASSQPQGARTQYF
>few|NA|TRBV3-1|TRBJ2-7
TGTGCCAGCAGCCAGACGGCGGCGGAGCTTACCTACGAGCAGTACTTC
CASSQTAAELTYEQYF
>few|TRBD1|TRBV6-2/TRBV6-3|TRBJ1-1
TGTGCCAGCAGTTACCCCGACAGGGGAAGGAACGCTGAAGCTTTCTTT
CASSYPDRGRNAEAFF
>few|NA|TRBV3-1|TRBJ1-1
TGTGCCAGCAGCCAAGATGGGACTTTTGAAGCTTTCTTT
CASSQDGTFEAFF
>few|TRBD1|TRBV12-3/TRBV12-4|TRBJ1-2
TGTGCCAGCAGTTTAGCCGGACAGGGGGCGGACTATGGCTACACCTTC
CASSLAGQGADYGYTF
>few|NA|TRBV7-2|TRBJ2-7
TGTGCCAGCAGCCCCCCCAGTGGAAACTCCTACGAGCAGTACTTC
CASSPPSGNSYEQYF